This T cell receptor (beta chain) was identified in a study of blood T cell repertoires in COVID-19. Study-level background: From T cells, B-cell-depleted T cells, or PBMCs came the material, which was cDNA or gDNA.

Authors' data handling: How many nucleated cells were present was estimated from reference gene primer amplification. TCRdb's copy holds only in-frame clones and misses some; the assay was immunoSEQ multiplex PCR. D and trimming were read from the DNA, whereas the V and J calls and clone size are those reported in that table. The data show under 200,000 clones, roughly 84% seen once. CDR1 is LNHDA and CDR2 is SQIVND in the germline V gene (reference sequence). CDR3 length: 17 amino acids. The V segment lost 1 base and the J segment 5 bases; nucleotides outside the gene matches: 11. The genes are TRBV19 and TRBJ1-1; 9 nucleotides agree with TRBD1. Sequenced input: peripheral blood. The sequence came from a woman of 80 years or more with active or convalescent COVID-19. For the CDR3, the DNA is TGTGCCAGTAGTATAGTACTACGGGGACAGGGAATGACTGAAGCTTTCTTT. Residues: CASSIVLRGQGMTEAFF.